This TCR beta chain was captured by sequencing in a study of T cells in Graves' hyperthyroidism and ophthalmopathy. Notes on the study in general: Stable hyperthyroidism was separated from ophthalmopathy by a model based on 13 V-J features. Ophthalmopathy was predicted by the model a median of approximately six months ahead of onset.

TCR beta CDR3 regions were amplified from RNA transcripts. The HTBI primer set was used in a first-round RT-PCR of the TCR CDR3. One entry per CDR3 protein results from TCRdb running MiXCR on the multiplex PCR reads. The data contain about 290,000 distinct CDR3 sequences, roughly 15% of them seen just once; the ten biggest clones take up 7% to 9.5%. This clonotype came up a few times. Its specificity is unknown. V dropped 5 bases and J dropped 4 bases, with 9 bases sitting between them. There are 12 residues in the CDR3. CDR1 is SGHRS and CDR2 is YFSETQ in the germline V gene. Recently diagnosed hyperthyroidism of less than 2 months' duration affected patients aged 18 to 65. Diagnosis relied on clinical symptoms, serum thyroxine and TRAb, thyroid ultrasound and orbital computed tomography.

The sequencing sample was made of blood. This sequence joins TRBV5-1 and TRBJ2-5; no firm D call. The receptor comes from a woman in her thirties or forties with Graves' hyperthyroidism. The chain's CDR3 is CASSKSGETQYF. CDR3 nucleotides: TGCGCCAGCAGTAAATCAGGAGAGACCCAGTACTTC.